These 5 T cell receptor beta chains were all obtained from the same sample, sequenced in a study of long-term antiretroviral therapy in people with HIV. It was version v3.0 of the immunoSEQ assay that was run at survey level. Sequenced by immunoSEQ multiplex PCR; TCRdb stores in-frame clones only, minus some. Altogether 25,000 to 35,000 clones are present, 94% being singletons, with the ten largest covering about 3%. This specimen consisted of unsorted PBMCs, obtained 7.3 to 7.5 years after starting antiretroviral therapy. The receptors shown here come from a man aged 50-60 years with HIV.

The V and J genes are TRBV5-1 and TRBJ2-7; D is perhaps TRBD2 (7 bases). CDR3 length equals 15 residues. Trimming removed 2 bases at V and 0 bases at J, with 12 bases between. Germline values: CDR1 SGHRS, CDR2 YFSETQ. CDR3 region: CASSFGGGPSYEQYF. DNA of the CDR3: TGCGCCAGCAGCTTTGGGGGGGGGCCCTCCTACGAGCAGTACTTC. Variable domain in full (rest from reference TRBV5-1 and TRBJ2-7): KAGVTQTPRYLIKTRGQQVTLSCSPISGHRSVSWYQQTPGQGLQFLFEYFSETQRNKGNFPGRFSGRQFSNSRSEMNVSTLELGDSALYLCASSFGGGPSYEQYFGPGTRLTVT.

The chain links TRBV18 to TRBJ2-5; 7 bases align to TRBD1. This CDR3 spans 12 amino acids. Trimming at V came to 5 bases and at J to 5 bases, leaving 2 bases not matched to a gene. Germline values: CDR1 KGHSH, CDR2 LQKENI. CDR3: CASSSQGETQYF. The CDR3 nucleotides read TGTGCCAGCTCATCACAGGGGGAGACCCAGTACTTC. The complete variable domain, with remaining parts taken from reference TRBV18 and TRBJ2-5, reads NAGVMQNPRHLVRRRGQEARLRCSPMKGHSHVYWYRQLPEEGLKFMVYLQKENIIDESGMPKERFSAEFPKEGPSILRIQQVVRGDSAAYFCASSSQGETQYFGPGTRLLVL.

The chain uses TRBV18 and TRBJ1-1; TRBD1 is a possible D gene (5 bases). The V gene lost 3 bases and the J gene lost 6 bases, with 14 bases spanning the gap. Germline CDR1 reads KGHSH; CDR2 reads LQKENI. The CDR3 spans 14 residues. The CDR3 spells CASSPLGVGAEAFF. CDR3 DNA sequence: TGTGCCAGCTCACCCCTCGGTGTAGGGGCTGAAGCTTTCTTT. Drawing the rest from reference TRBV18 and TRBJ1-1, the complete variable domain is NAGVMQNPRHLVRRRGQEARLRCSPMKGHSHVYWYRQLPEEGLKFMVYLQKENIIDESGMPKERFSAEFPKEGPSILRIQQVVRGDSAAYFCASSPLGVGAEAFFGQGTRLTVV.

The chain carries TRBV15 and TRBJ2-7; no firm D call. There are 15 residues in the CDR3. Looked up from germline, CDR1 is LNHNV and CDR2 is YYDKDF (reference sequence). Trimming left V 0 bases short and J 0 bases short, with 9 bases between. The DNA of the CDR3 is TGTGCCACCAGCAGAGATCTTGGCAGCTCCTACGAGCAGTACTTC. Encoded protein: CATSRDLGSSYEQYF. The variable domain in full, with the rest retrieved from reference TRBV15 and TRBJ2-7, is DAMVIQNPRYQVTQFGKPVTLSCSQTLNHNVMYWYQQKSSQAPKLLFHYYDKDFNNEADTPDNFQSRRPNTSFCFLDIRSPGLGDTAMYLCATSRDLGSSYEQYFGPGTRLTVT.

This chain uses TRBV7-9 with TRBJ2-5, with D hard to call. V was shortened by 4 bases and J by 0 bases, with 9 bases between the two germline ends. Germline CDR1 is SEHNR and CDR2 is FQNEAQ (reference sequence). There are 14 residues in the CDR3. CDR3 sequence (DNA): TGTGCCAGCAGCTCAACAGCTAACCAAGAGACCCAGTACTTC. Amino acid sequence: CASSSTANQETQYF.